The source of this T cell receptor (beta chain) is a study of blood T cell repertoires in COVID-19. On the study more broadly: The analysed material was cDNA or gDNA that came from T cells, B-cell-depleted T cells, or PBMCs.

Sequenced by immunoSEQ multiplex PCR; TCRdb stores in-frame clones only, minus some. The sample contains 200,000 to 250,000 clones, about 85% of which appear only once. Recruits, aged 18 to 89 years, lived in 24 US areas. The sequenced sample consisted of PBMCs or T cells enriched from blood (not recorded which). The clonotype comes from a man aged 25-45 years who had recovered from COVID-19.

The DNA of the CDR3 is TGTGCCAGCAGCTTAGCCCCTACCTACGAGCAGTACTTC. Translation gives CASSLAPTYEQYF. This rearrangement joins TRBV7-9 to TRBJ2-7; no reliable D call. The CDR3 extends over 13 amino acids. The V end was cut by 0 bases, the J end by 2 bases, with 5 bases between. Germline values: CDR1 SEHNR, CDR2 FQNEAQ (reference sequence).